These 13 T cell receptor beta chains were all obtained from the same sample, sequenced in a study of regulatory T cells in long-lasting Graves disease (dated by TCRdb to the early 2020s). In light of the paper, this sample's time point label describes: newly diagnosed GD, antithyroid drugs for less than 3 months. For both TCR sequencing and RNA sequencing, RNA was extracted from PBMCs in TRIzol. Library preparation was by multiplex PCR. Sequenced using an Illumina HiSeq 4000. iRepertoire HTBI primers and Arm-PCR amplification of CDR3 regions were used to construct TCR beta libraries. TCRdb trimmed public reads at Q25 via fastp, called clones via MiXCR and kept in-frame beta chains. A single entry per CDR3 protein holds the most common genes and DNA from its merged rows. Counted in this sample were some 600,000 distinct CDR3 sequences; about 16% of them appeared once. Jointly, the top ten make up 9.5% to 15% of the sample.

This sample was also put to use in a study of T cells in Graves' hyperthyroidism and ophthalmopathy.

The sequencing used peripheral blood mononuclear cells (PBMCs), collected at new diagnosis, from a patient treated with antithyroid drugs. These receptors were taken from a man aged 18 to 30 with Graves disease. Donor details come from another sample of the same person, matched by shared clones.

There are a few counts of this clonotype. The chain joins TRBV27 to TRBJ2-2; D is uncertain. The CDR3 sequence is 15 residues long. Per germline, CDR1 MNHEY and CDR2 SMNVEV (reference sequence). V lost 5 bases, J lost 6 bases, and 16 bases lay in between. The CDR3 spells CASSPGIPPAGELFF. The DNA of the CDR3 is TGTGCCAGCAGTCCGGGCATTCCACCCGCCGGGGAGCTGTTTTTT.

This clonotype was picked up a small number of times. The chain has TRBV28 and TRBJ2-5; D not certain. CDR3 length: 14 residues. Per the germline V gene, CDR1 is MDHEN and CDR2 is SYDVKM. Trimming shortened V by 7 bases and J by 1 base, and 13 bases separated the two germline ends. Here the CDR3 reads CASKQLGGQETQYF. CDR3 in DNA: TGTGCCAGCAAACAATTGGGCGGCCAAGAGACCCAGTACTTC. Together with reference TRBV28 and TRBJ2-5, the CDR3 gives the full variable domain: DVKVTQSSRYLVKRTGEKVFLECVQDMDHENMFWYRQDPGLGLRLIYFSYDVKMKEKGDIPEGYSVSREKKERFSLILESASTNQTSMYLCASKQLGGQETQYFGPGTRLLVL.

The rearrangement joins TRBV5-1 to TRBJ2-3; 8 positions match TRBD1. Looked up from germline, CDR1 is SGHRS and CDR2 is YFSETQ. This CDR3 is 14 amino acids long. V shed 4 bases and J 7 bases; nucleotides not matched to a gene: 8. The CDR3 region is CASSLGTGIYTQYF. Written as DNA, the CDR3 is TGCGCCAGCAGCCTGGGGACAGGCATTTATACGCAGTATTTT. The whole variable domain, filled in from reference TRBV5-1 and TRBJ2-3, reads KAGVTQTPRYLIKTRGQQVTLSCSPISGHRSVSWYQQTPGQGLQFLFEYFSETQRNKGNFPGRFSGRQFSNSRSEMNVSTLELGDSALYLCASSLGTGIYTQYFGPGTRLTVL.

V is TRBV6-9 and J is TRBJ2-1, with 9 bases fitting TRBD2. The CDR3 is 14 residues long. V trimming: 2 bases; J trimming: 7 bases; junction bases outside the gene matches: 3. CDR1 is MNHGY, CDR2 SVAAGI, per germline. The CDR3 region is CASSYAGGPNEQFF. The CDR3, as DNA: TGTGCCAGCAGTTATGCGGGAGGGCCAAATGAGCAGTTCTTC.

This clonotype was counted ten times or more. This sequence joins TRBV6-2 or TRBV6-3 and TRBJ2-7; D is unclear. CDR1 and CDR2 (germline): MNHEY, SVGEGT. V was cut by 7 bases and J by 3 bases, with 10 bases left in between. CDR3 length: 12 residues. CDR3 bases: TGTGCCAGCACCCTATGGGACTACGAGCAGTACTTC. As protein: CASTLWDYEQYF.

This clonotype was seen ten or more times. The chain uses TRBV13 and TRBJ2-2; D gene uncertain. CDR1 PRHDT and CDR2 FYEKMQ come from the germline V gene (reference sequence). Trimming removed 5 bases at V and 8 bases at J, with 12 bases between. The CDR3 extends over 13 amino acids. CDR3 residues: CASSQRVAGELFF. The CDR3 bases are TGTGCCAGCAGCCAACGGGTGGCGGGGGAGCTGTTTTTT.

In its sample, this clonotype was seen many times. The CDR3 spells CASSLYQGTEETQYF. In DNA, the CDR3 is TGTGCCAGCAGTTTATATCAGGGGACAGAAGAGACCCAGTACTTC. The chain carries TRBV28 and TRBJ2-5; TRBD1 matches at 7 bases. CDR1 and CDR2 from the germline V gene are MDHEN and SYDVKM. CDR3 length: 15 residues. Trimming cost V 1 base and J 3 bases; bases outside gene matches: 5.

Worth noting for this clonotype: This may be a read error, as it is one base from a much larger clone. V and J are TRBV9 and TRBJ2-1, with D maybe TRBD2 (6 bases). Germline CDR1 SGDLS, CDR2 YYNGEE. The CDR3 runs 14 residues. The CDR3 reads CASSLVDYYNGQFF. The CDR3 nucleotides read TGTGCCAGCAGCTTAGTGGACTATTACAATGGGCAGTTCTTC.

This clonotype was seen repeatedly, ten times or more. This chain joins TRBV20-1 and TRBJ2-7; unclear D gene. The germline V and J ends were trimmed by 3 bases and 3 bases, with 6 bases remaining between them. The CDR3 has 11 residues. Germline loops: CDR1 DFQATT, CDR2 SNEGSKA (reference sequence). The CDR3 DNA is TGCAGTGCTAGTATCGGCTACGAGCAGTACTTC. Translated: CSASIGYEQYF.

This clonotype has more than one count but fewer than ten. The chain joins TRBV27 to TRBJ2-3; 12 bases fit TRBD2. The CDR3 runs 17 residues. Germline CDR1 MNHEY, CDR2 SMNVEV (reference sequence). With 5 bases clipped from V and 0 bases from J, the junction kept 6 bases outside the gene matches. This chain's CDR3 is CASSPLLAGGSTDTQYF. CDR3 coding DNA: TGTGCCAGCAGTCCCCTTCTAGCGGGAGGGAGCACAGATACGCAGTATTTT.

This clonotype was recorded a few times. This sequence joins TRBV5-1 and TRBJ2-3, with 12 bases matching TRBD2. CDR3 length equals 17 residues. V shed 4 bases, J shed 4 bases, and the junction held 10 bases outside the gene matches. Germline-derived CDR1 and CDR2 are SGHRS and YFSETQ. The CDR3 DNA reads TGCGCCAGCAGCCCCCCGACTAGCGGGAGCCGGCCAGATACGCAGTATTTT. This codes for CASSPPTSGSRPDTQYF.

The chain is built from TRBV3-1 and TRBJ2-7; 8 bases align to TRBD1. Germline CDR1 LGHDT, CDR2 YNNKEL (reference sequence). V shed 3 bases, J shed 6 bases, and the junction held 13 bases outside the gene matches. CDR3 length: 16 amino acids. DNA of the CDR3: TGTGCCAGCAGCCATTTAGGCGGGACAGGTAGGTTCGAGCAGTACTTC. Protein: CASSHLGGTGRFEQYF.

This clonotype was seen only a few times. V is TRBV6-2 or TRBV6-3 and J is TRBJ1-4, with a weak D call TRBD1 (6 bases). Trimming shortened V by 2 bases and J by 6 bases, and 10 bases separated the two germline ends. The CDR3 spans 14 residues. CDR1 is MNHEY, CDR2 SVGEGT, per germline. The CDR3 loop is CASSYGQGYEKLFF. The CDR3 DNA reads TGTGCCAGCAGTTACGGGCAGGGGTATGAAAAACTGTTTTTT.